Listed below are T cell receptor beta chains from one sample, sequenced in a study of neoadjuvant nivolumab and ipilimumab in lung cancer. The method was immunoSEQ multiplex PCR; TCRdb's version includes in-frame clones alone and lacks a portion of them. The sample has about 13,000 clones, less than 75% seen once. Source: peripheral blood, taken after neoadjuvant nivolumab, alone or with ipilimumab, at or shortly before surgery. These receptors all come from an adult with non-small cell lung cancer. Both conserved end residues are part of each CDR3. A D gene is named only where the DNA matches it firmly. Size values are once, few and many counts, or a class for expanded clones, and some rows have none.

V,D,J,size,CDR3,DNA
TRBV18,NA,TRBJ1-1,NA,CASSPGLDGTEAFF,TGTGCCAGCTCACCAGGGTTGGACGGTACTGAAGCTTTCTTT
TRBV18,TRBD2,TRBJ2-2,NA,CASSPGLAGGNTGELFF,TGTGCCAGCTCACCCGGACTAGCGGGAGGAAACACCGGGGAGCTGTTTTTT
TRBV5-1,TRBD2,TRBJ2-5,NA,CASSDRLAGGPHPPETQYF,TGCGCCAGCAGCGACCGACTAGCGGGAGGGCCACATCCCCCAGAGACCCAGTACTTC
TRBV30,NA,TRBJ1-1,NA,CAWTRPRLDAFF,TGTGCCTGGACCCGCCCCCGGTTGGACGCTTTCTTT
TRBV29-1,NA,TRBJ2-1,NA,CSGARNNEQFF,TGCAGCGGGGCTCGGAACAATGAGCAGTTCTTC
TRBV18,TRBD1,TRBJ1-2,NA,CASSPNAGQGANLNGYGYTF,TGTGCCAGCTCACCAAACGCGGGACAGGGGGCGAATCTGAACGGCTATGGCTACACCTTC
TRBV5-1,NA,TRBJ1-1,NA,CASSLALGGEAFF,TGCGCCAGCAGCTTGGCGTTGGGGGGCGAAGCTTTCTTT
TRBV4-3,NA,TRBJ2-7,NA,CASSHLGLGDEQYF,TGCGCCAGCAGCCACCTAGGGTTGGGGGACGAGCAGTACTTC
TRBV10-2,NA,TRBJ2-6,NA,CASSEVYSGANVLTF,TGCGCCAGCAGTGAAGTTTACTCTGGGGCCAACGTCCTGACTTTC
TRBV7-9,NA,TRBJ2-7,NA,CASSSTGTKNYEQYF,TGTGCCAGCAGCTCCACCGGGACAAAAAACTACGAGCAGTACTTC
TRBV6-5,NA,TRBJ2-1,NA,CASRRENEQFF,TGTGCCAGCAGACGGGAGAATGAGCAGTTCTTC
TRBV5-6,NA,TRBJ2-7,NA,CASSYASYEQYF,TGTGCCAGCAGCTACGCCTCCTACGAGCAGTACTTC
TRBV18,NA,TRBJ1-1,NA,CASQNTEAFF,TGTGCCAGCCAAAACACTGAAGCTTTCTTT
TRBV18,NA,TRBJ2-3,once,CASSPPQTSTDTQYF,TGTGCCAGCTCACCACCACAGACTAGCACAGATACGCAGTATTTT
TRBV5-1,TRBD1,TRBJ1-2,NA,CASSFAMTGDNYGYTF,TGCGCCAGCAGCTTTGCAATGACAGGGGATAACTATGGCTACACCTTC
TRBV7-8,TRBD1,TRBJ1-5,few,CASRPGRTGDAQHF,TGTGCCAGCAGGCCGGGCAGGACAGGGGACGCCCAGCATTTT
TRBV5-1,NA,TRBJ1-2,NA,CASSVDNYGYTF,TGCGCCAGCAGCGTGGATAACTATGGCTACACCTTC
TRBV6-4,NA,TRBJ1-2,NA,CASSYDSRTPYGYTF,TGTGCCAGCAGCTACGACAGCCGAACGCCCTATGGCTACACCTTC
TRBV11-2,NA,TRBJ1-1,NA,CASSDQQNTEAFF,TGTGCCAGCAGCGATCAACAGAACACTGAAGCTTTCTTT
TRBV18,NA,TRBJ2-5,NA,CASSRGGGSVGETQYF,TGTGCCAGCTCACGCGGAGGGGGCTCAGTAGGGGAGACCCAGTACTTC
TRBV5-1,TRBD1,TRBJ1-1,NA,CASSTPLGQGGLNTEAFF,TGCGCCAGCAGCACCCCACTCGGACAGGGGGGGTTGAACACTGAAGCTTTCTTT